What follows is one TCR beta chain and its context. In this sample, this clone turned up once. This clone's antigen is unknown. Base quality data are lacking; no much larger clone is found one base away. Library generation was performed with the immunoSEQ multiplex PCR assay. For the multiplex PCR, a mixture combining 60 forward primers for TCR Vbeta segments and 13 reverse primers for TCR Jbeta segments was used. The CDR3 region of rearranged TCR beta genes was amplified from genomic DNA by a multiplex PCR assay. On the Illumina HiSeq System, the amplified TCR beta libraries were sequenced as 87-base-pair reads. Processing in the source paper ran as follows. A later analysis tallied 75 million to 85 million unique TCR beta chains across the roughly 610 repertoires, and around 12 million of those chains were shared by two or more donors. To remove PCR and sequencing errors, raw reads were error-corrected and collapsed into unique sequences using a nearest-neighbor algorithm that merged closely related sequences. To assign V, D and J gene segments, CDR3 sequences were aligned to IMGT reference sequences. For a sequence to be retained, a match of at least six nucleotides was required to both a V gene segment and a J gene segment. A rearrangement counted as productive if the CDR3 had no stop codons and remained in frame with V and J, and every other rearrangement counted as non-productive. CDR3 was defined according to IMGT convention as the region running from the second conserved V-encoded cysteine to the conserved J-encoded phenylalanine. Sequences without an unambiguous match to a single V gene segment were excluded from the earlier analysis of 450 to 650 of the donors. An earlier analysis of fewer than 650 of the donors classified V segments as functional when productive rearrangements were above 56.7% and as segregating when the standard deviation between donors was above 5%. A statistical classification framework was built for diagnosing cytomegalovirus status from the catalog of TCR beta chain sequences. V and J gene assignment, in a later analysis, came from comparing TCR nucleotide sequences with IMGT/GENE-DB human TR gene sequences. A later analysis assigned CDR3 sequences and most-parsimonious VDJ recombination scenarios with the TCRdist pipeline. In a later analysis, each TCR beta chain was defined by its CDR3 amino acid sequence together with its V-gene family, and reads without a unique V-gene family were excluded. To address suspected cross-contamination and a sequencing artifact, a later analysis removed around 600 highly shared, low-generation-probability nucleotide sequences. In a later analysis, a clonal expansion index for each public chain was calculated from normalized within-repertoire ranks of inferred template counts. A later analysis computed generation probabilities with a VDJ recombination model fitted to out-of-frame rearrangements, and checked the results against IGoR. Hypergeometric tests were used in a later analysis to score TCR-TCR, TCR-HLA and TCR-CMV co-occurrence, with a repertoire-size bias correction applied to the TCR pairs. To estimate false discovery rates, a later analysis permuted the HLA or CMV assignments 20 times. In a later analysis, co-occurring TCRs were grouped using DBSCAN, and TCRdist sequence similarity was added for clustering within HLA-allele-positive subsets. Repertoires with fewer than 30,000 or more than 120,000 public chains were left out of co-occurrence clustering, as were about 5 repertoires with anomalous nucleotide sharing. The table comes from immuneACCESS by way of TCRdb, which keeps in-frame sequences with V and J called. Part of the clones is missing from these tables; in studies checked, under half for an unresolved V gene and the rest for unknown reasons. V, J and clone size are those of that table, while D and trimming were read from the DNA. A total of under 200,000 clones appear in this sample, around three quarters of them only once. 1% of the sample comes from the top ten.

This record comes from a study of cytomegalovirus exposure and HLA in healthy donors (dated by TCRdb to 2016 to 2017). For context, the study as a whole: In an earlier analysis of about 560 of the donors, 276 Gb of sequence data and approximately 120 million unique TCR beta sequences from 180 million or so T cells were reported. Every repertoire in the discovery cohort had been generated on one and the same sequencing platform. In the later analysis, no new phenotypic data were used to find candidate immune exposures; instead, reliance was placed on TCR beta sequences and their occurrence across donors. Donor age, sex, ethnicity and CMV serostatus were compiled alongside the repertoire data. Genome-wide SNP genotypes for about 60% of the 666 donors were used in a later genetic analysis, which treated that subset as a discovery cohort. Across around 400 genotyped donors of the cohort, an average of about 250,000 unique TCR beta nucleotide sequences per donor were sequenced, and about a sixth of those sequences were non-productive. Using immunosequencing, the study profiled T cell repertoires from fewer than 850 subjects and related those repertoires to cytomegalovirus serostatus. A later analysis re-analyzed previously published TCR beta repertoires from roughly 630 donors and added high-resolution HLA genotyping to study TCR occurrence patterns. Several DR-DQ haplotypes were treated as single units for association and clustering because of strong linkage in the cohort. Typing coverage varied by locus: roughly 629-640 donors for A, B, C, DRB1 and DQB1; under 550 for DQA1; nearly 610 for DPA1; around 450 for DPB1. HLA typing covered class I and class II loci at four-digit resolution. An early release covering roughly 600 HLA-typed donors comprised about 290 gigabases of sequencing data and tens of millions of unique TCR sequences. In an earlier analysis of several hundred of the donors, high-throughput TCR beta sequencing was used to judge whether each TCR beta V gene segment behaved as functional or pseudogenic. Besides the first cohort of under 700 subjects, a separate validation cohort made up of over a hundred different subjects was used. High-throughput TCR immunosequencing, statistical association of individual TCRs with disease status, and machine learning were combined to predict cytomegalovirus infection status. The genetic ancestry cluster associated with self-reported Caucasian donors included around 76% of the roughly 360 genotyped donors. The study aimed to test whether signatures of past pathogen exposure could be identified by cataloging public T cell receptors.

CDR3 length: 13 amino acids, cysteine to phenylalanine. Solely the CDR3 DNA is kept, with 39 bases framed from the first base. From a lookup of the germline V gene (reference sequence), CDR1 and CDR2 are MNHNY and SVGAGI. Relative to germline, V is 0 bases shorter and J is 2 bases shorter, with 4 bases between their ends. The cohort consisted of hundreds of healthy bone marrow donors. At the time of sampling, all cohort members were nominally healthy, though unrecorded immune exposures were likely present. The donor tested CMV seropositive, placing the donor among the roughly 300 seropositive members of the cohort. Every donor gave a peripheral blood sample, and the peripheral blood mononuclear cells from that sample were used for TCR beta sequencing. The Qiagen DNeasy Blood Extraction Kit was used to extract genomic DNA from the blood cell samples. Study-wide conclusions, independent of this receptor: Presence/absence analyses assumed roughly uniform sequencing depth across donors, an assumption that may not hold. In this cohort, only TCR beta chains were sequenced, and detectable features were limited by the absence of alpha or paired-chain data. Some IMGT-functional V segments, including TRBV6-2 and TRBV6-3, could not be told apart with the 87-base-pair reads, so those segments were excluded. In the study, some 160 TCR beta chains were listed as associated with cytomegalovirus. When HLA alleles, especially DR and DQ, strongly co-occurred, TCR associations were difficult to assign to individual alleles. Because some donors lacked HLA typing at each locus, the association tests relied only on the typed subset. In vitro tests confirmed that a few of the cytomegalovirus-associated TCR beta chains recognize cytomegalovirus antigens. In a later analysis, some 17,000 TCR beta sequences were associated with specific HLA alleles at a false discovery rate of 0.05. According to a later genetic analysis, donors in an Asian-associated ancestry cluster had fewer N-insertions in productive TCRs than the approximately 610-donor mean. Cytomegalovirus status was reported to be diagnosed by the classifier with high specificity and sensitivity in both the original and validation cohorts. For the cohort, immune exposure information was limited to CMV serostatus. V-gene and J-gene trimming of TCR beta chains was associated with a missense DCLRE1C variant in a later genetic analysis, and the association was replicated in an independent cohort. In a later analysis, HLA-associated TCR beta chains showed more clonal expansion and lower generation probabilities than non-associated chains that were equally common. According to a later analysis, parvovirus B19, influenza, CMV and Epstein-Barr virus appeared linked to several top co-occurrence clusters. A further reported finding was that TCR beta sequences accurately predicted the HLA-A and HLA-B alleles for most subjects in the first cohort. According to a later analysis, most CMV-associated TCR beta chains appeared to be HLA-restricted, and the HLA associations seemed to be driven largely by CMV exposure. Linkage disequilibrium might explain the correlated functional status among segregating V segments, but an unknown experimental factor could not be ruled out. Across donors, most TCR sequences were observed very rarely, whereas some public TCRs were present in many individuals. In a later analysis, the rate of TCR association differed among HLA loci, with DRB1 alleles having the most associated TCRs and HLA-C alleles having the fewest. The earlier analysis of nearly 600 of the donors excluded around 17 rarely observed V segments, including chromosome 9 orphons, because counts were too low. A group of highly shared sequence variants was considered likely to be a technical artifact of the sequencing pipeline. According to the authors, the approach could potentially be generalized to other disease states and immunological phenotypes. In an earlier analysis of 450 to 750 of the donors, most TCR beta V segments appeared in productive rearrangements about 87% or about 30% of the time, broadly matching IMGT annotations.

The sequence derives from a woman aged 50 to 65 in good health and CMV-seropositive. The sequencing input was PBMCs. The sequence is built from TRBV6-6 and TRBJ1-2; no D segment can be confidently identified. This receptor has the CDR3 CASSYSANYGYTF. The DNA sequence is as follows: TGTGCCAGCAGTTACTCCGCGAACTATGGCTACACCTTC.